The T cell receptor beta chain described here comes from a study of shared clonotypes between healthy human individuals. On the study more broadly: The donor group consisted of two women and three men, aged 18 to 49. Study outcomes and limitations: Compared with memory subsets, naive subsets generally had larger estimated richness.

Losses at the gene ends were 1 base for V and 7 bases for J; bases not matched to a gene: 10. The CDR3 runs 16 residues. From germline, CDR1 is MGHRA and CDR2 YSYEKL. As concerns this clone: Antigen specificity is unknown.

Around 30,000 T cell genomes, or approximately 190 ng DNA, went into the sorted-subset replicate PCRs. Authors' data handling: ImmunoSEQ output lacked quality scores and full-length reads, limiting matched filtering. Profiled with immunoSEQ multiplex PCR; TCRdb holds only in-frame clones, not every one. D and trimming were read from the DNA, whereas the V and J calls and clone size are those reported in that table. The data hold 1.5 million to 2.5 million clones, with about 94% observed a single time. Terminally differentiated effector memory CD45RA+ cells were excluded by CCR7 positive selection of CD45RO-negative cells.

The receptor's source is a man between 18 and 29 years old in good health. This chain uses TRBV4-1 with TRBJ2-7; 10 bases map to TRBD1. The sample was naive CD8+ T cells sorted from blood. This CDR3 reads CASSQGPGQGSGEQYF. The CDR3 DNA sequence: TGCGCCAGCAGCCAAGGCCCGGGACAGGGGTCTGGGGAGCAGTACTTC.